The entry below gives a single T cell receptor (beta chain) sequence along with its context. No cognate antigen has been identified for it. Base qualities are not recorded, but no much larger clone differs from it by a single base. The sample holds other DNA sequences that translate to the same CDR3. The data belong to a study of blood T cell repertoires in COVID-19 (dated by TCRdb to the early 2020s). In terms of the full investigation: Samples from collaborators originated in the United States, Italy and Spain and spanned both the acute and convalescent phases of COVID-19. The prospective study material was composed of cDNA or gDNA derived from T cells, B-cell-depleted T cells, or PBMCs. Subjects who had been exposed to COVID-19, were actively infected with it, or had recovered from it provided the deeply sampled blood TCRbeta repertoires that made up the dataset. A freely available public database, intended as a resource for researchers studying the immune response to SARS-CoV-2, is where the repertoires were released. The samples were drawn from the first 160 participants of the ongoing ImmuneRACE study and from 1,200 or so subjects provided by 6 global collaborators. The sample metadata nearly always contained a de-identified subject ID, COVID-19 status, age in years and sex. Where HLA class I and class II types were available, the types were taken from metadata supplied by the sample provider, not from assay-based typing.

General conclusions and limits of the study: How much clinical and demographic metadata was included differed by source and by participant, and the metadata was provided uncurated.

In Seattle, one collaborating source enrolled patients while the infection was active and tracked those patients longitudinally over the course of disease. Each collaborating institution followed its own protocols to collect whole blood in K2EDTA tubes. For TCRbeta analysis, collaborators shipped samples in one of three forms: frozen whole blood, isolated PBMCs, or DNA extracted from either of those sample types. TCRbeta CDR3 regions were amplified from genomic DNA by means of the immunoSEQ Assay, a bias-controlled multiplex PCR. Processing in the source paper ran as follows. Nucleated cell counts per sample were estimated from amplification of reference gene primers within the assay. Sequence reads were collapsed and filtered to measure the absolute abundance of every unique TCRbeta CDR3 rearrangement. For each sample, productive Simpson clonality was calculated by taking the square root of Simpson's diversity index across productive rearrangements. TCRdb re-hosts the immuneACCESS table, in-frame sequences only. Its copies lack some clones; in the studies checked, an unresolved V gene accounts for under half of them, and the cause for the rest is not known. That table gives V, J and clone size, and the DNA gave D and trimming. The sample table lists about 170,000 clones, 84% of them with a count of one. In total, the top ten clones hold about 15% of the sample.

The TCR originated in a woman aged 70-85 years with COVID-19, enrolled during active disease. Sequences were obtained from peripheral blood.

The DNA is TGTGCCAGCACTCAGACTAGAAGCTACGAGCAGTACTTC. Its translation reads: CASTQTRSYEQYF. The chain employs TRBV21-1 and TRBJ2-7; the table names TRBD2, a call not compared with the DNA. TRBV21-1 is described as a pseudogene. The CDR3, cysteine through phenylalanine, is 13 amino acids long. The entry retains the CDR3 DNA only, 39 bases that are in frame from base 1.